A single sample is the source of the 15 T cell receptor beta chains below, sequenced in a study of regulatory T cells in long-lasting Graves disease. Libraries of TCR beta came from iRepertoire HTBI primers plus Arm-PCR of CDR3 regions. TCRdb used MiXCR to reprocess the multiplex PCR reads, holding one entry per CDR3 protein. This table has fewer than 350,000 distinct CDR3 sequences, 15% to 20% appearing once. The time point was: newly diagnosed GD, antithyroid drugs for less than 3 months. Scientists built the TCR library using RNA that was extracted from PBMCs. Sequencing used peripheral blood mononuclear cells (PBMCs), obtained at new diagnosis, from a patient treated with antithyroid drugs. The receptors were sampled from a female donor with Graves disease.

This clonotype was seen repeatedly, ten times or more. The chain couples TRBV10-2 to TRBJ2-7; no firm D call. The V end lost 3 bases, the J end lost 6 bases, and 9 bases lay between the germline ends. This CDR3 contains 12 residues. In germline, CDR1 is WSHSY, CDR2 SAAADI. DNA of the CDR3: TGCGCCAGCAGTGAAAGAACCGGCGAGCAGTACTTC. Translating it yields CASSERTGEQYF.

Comments on this clonotype: This may arise from a read error, as a much more abundant clone is one base away. The chain links TRBV20-1 to TRBJ2-1; TRBD2 agrees at 8 bases. The end of the DNA is better explained by TRBJ2-3, so the J call may be wrong. Looked up from germline, CDR1 is DFQATT and CDR2 is SNEGSKA (reference sequence). This CDR3 region has 16 residues. CDR3 residues: CSAKLSPGLVPGTQYF. In DNA form, the CDR3 reads TGCAGTGCAAAACTCTCACCGGGACTAGTGCCAGGTACGCAGTATTTT.

This clonotype occurred many times. This chain joins TRBV9 and TRBJ1-2; 7 nucleotides match TRBD1. Germline V gene data show CDR1 as SGDLS and CDR2 as YYNGEE. CDR3 length: 16 residues. With V trimmed by 4 bases and J by 3 bases, 12 bases remained unmatched. CDR3 sequence: CASSQGGGRPDYGYTF. The CDR3 nucleotides are TGTGCCAGCAGCCAAGGAGGGGGCCGCCCTGACTATGGCTACACCTTC.

This clonotype qualifies as medium-sized. This chain uses TRBV27 with TRBJ2-1; either TRBD1 or TRBD2 may supply D (5 bases each). This CDR3 is built from 17 residues. Germline V gene sequence: CDR1 MNHEY, CDR2 SMNVEV (reference sequence). V was clipped by 8 bases and J by 0 bases, with 20 bases between them. CDR3 DNA: TGTGCCAGCGCCCCCGGGGCAGGGCCCAGCTCCTACAATGAGCAGTTCTTC. It codes for CASAPGAGPSSYNEQFF.

In this sample, this clonotype turned up many times. The chain links TRBV11-2 to TRBJ2-3, with 13 nucleotides matching TRBD2. CDR1 is SGHAT, CDR2 FQNNGV, per germline. The CDR3 sequence is 16 residues long. The junction had 6 bases not matched to a gene; V was cut back by 5 bases and J by 4 bases. The CDR3 sequence is CASSPGTSGISDTQYF. CDR3 coding DNA: TGTGCCAGCAGCCCAGGGACTAGCGGGATATCAGATACGCAGTATTTT.

This clonotype was detected many times. J is TRBJ1-1 and V is TRBV12-3 or TRBV12-4; D not resolved. The V end lost 2 bases, the J end lost 3 bases, and 7 bases lay between the germline ends. The CDR3 sequence is 13 residues long. The CDR3 is CASSLMRDTEAFF. CDR3 bases: TGTGCCAGCAGTTTAATGAGAGACACTGAAGCTTTCTTT.

This clonotype has a handful of counts. J is TRBJ2-1 and V is TRBV7-2; 8 positions agree with TRBD2. The trim removed 6 bases at V and 2 bases at J, leaving 6 bases unmatched. Germline-derived CDR1 and CDR2 are SGHTA and FQGNSA. This CDR3 region has 15 residues. CDR3 sequence reads: CASRPSGGTYNEQFF. The CDR3 nucleotides read TGTGCCAGCAGACCGTCGGGGGGGACCTACAATGAGCAGTTCTTC.

This clonotype has a count of ten or more. One junction end disagrees with the germline gene, perhaps due to a read error. This chain links TRBV6-1 with TRBJ2-7, with D possibly TRBD2 on 7 matching bases. This CDR3 is 17 amino acids long. CDR1 and CDR2 from the germline V gene are MNHNS and SASEGT. The DNA of the CDR3 is TGTGCCAGCAGCGAAGGGGGGCTAGCGGAGCGGCCCTACGAGCAGTACTTC. It encodes CASSEGGLAERPYEQYF.

A word on this clonotype: With a much larger clone just one base away, this may be a read error. The V and J genes are TRBV11-2 and TRBJ2-5; D is possibly TRBD2 (6 bases). CDR1 and CDR2 from the germline V gene are SGHAT and FQNNGV. This CDR3 is built from 18 residues. The CDR3 is CASSLVVRKRVEQGTQYF. CDR3 coding DNA: TGTGCCAGCAGCTTAGTAGTGAGGAAGCGGGTTGAACAAGGGACCCAGTACTTC.

This clonotype was seen once. The chain links TRBV19 to TRBJ1-1; D is undetermined. CDR1 is LNHDA, CDR2 SQIVND, per germline (reference sequence). The CDR3 runs to 15 residues. V shed 5 bases and J shed 2 bases, with 15 bases lying between them. The CDR3 sequence: CASSLSIHINTEAFF. In DNA, the CDR3 is TGTGCCAGTAGTCTCTCTATTCATATCAACACTGAAGCTTTCTTT.

The chain uses TRBV6-1 and TRBJ2-1; either TRBD1 or TRBD2 may fit D (5 bases each). In germline, CDR1 is MNHNS, CDR2 SASEGT. V lost 6 bases to trimming and J lost 0 bases, with 15 bases between them. CDR3 length equals 16 residues. Here the CDR3 DNA reads TGTGCCAGCAGGGATGGGAGCAGGGCCTCCTACAATGAGCAGTTCTTC. Translation: CASRDGSRASYNEQFF.

This clonotype was observed a few times. This likely traces to a read error, being one base from a far larger clone. For the CDR3, the DNA is TGTGCCAGCAGCTGGTCGGCGGGCAATACGTACAATGAGCAGTCCTTC. Amino acids: CASSWSAGNTYNEQSF. This sequence joins TRBV5-8 and TRBJ2-3; tentative D call: TRBD2 (5 bases). The CDR3 totals 16 residues. Germline loops: CDR1 SGHTS, CDR2 YDEGEE.

The table lists this clonotype with many counts. This chain links TRBV20-1 with TRBJ2-7, with D tentatively TRBD1 (5 bases). Trimming shortened V by 8 bases and J by 5 bases, and 13 bases separated the two germline ends. This CDR3 contains 11 residues. Germline CDR1 and CDR2: DFQATT and SNEGSKA (reference sequence). The CDR3 is CSTYRRNEQYF. CDR3 bases: TGCAGTACCTACAGGCGGAACGAGCAGTACTTC.

Remarks on this clonotype: A much larger clone lies a single base off, so this may be a read error. The chain joins TRBV28 to TRBJ2-1; 10 bases are shared with TRBD2. This CDR3 region has 14 residues. Germline V lookup: CDR1 MDHEN, CDR2 SYDVKM. The CDR3 DNA sequence: TGTGCCAGCAGTAGCCCTAGCGGGAGAAGTGAGCGGTTCTTC. Protein: CASSSPSGRSERFF.

This clonotype was observed a few times. Given a much more abundant clone one base away, this may be a read error. This chain uses TRBV15 with TRBJ1-2; weak D call: TRBD1 (5 bases). This CDR3 has 14 residues. Germline V gene sequence: CDR1 LNHNV, CDR2 YYDKDF (reference sequence). The germline V and J ends were trimmed by 5 bases and 2 bases, with 12 bases remaining between them. CDR3 in amino acids: CATSVGAENYGYTF. In DNA form, the CDR3 reads TGTGCCACCAGCGTCGGGGCGGAGAACTATGGCTACACCTTC.